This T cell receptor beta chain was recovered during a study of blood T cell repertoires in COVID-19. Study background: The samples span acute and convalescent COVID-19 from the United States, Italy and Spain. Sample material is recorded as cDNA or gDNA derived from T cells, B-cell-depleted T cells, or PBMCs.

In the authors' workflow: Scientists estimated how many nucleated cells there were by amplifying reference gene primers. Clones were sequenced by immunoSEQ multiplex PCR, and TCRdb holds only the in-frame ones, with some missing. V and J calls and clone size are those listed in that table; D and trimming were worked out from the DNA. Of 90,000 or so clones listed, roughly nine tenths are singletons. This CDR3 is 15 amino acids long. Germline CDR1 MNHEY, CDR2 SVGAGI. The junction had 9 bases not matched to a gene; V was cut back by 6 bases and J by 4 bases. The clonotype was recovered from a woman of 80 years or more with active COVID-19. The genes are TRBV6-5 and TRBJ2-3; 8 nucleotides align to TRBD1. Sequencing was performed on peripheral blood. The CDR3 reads CASRGGQGGPDTQYF. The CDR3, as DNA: TGTGCCAGCAGGGGTGGACAGGGAGGCCCAGATACGCAGTATTTT.